Listed below are T cell receptor beta chains from one sample, sequenced in a study of shared clonotypes between healthy human individuals. Produced via immunoSEQ multiplex PCR; TCRdb's table is partial and in-frame only. The repertoire holds just over 2,000,000 clones, with 85% to 95% as singletons. Specimen: naive CD4+ T cells sorted from blood. Every receptor here comes from a man aged 18-30 years in good health. Each CDR3 is given with its conserved first and last residue. Fields, in order: V gene, J gene, D gene, clone size, CDR3 protein, CDR3 DNA. The D gene is left open where the match is weak. Not every row has a clone size; where given, it reads once, few, many or a size class.

v_gene: TRBV11-2
j_gene: TRBJ2-7
d_gene: NA
abundance: NA
CDR3aa: CASSIPGRNSYEQYF
CDR3nt: TGTGCCAGCAGCATACCCGGACGGAACTCCTACGAGCAGTACTTC

v_gene: TRBV5-1
j_gene: TRBJ2-7
d_gene: TRBD1
abundance: NA
CDR3aa: CASSLGRAPGTGTYEQYF
CDR3nt: TGCGCCAGCAGCTTAGGCCGGGCCCCCGGGACAGGGACCTACGAGCAGTACTTC

v_gene: TRBV5-1
j_gene: TRBJ2-3
d_gene: NA
abundance: NA
CDR3aa: CASSQGPDRNTQYF
CDR3nt: TGCGCCAGCAGCCAGGGCCCCGACCGAAATACGCAGTATTTT

v_gene: TRBV5-6
j_gene: TRBJ2-1
d_gene: NA
abundance: NA
CDR3aa: CASSWQDYNEQFF
CDR3nt: TGTGCCAGCAGCTGGCAAGATTACAATGAGCAGTTCTTC

v_gene: TRBV5-6
j_gene: TRBJ2-4
d_gene: TRBD1
abundance: NA
CDR3aa: CASSSDRGINIQYF
CDR3nt: TGTGCCAGCAGCTCTGACAGGGGGATAAACATTCAGTACTTC

v_gene: TRBV15
j_gene: TRBJ2-7
d_gene: NA
abundance: NA
CDR3aa: CATSREGNYEQYF
CDR3nt: TGTGCCACCAGCAGAGAGGGGAACTACGAGCAGTACTTC

v_gene: TRBV6-6
j_gene: TRBJ1-5
d_gene: TRBD1
abundance: NA
CDR3aa: CASSPDWDRAMSQHF
CDR3nt: TGTGCCAGCAGCCCTGACTGGGACAGGGCTATGTCCCAGCATTTT

v_gene: TRBV13
j_gene: TRBJ1-6
d_gene: NA
abundance: once
CDR3aa: CASSLEKDSNSPLHF
CDR3nt: TGTGCCAGCAGCTTAGAAAAAGACTCTAATTCACCCCTCCACTTT

v_gene: TRBV7-2
j_gene: TRBJ2-1
d_gene: NA
abundance: once
CDR3aa: CASSWLTYNEQFF
CDR3nt: TGTGCCAGCAGCTGGTTGACCTACAATGAGCAGTTCTTC

v_gene: TRBV7-2
j_gene: TRBJ2-5
d_gene: NA
abundance: NA
CDR3aa: CASSLAAGETQYF
CDR3nt: TGTGCCAGCAGCTTAGCAGCCGGCGAGACCCAGTACTTC

v_gene: TRBV7-2
j_gene: TRBJ2-5
d_gene: TRBD2
abundance: NA
CDR3aa: CASSLGLAGETQYF
CDR3nt: TGTGCCAGCAGCTTGGGACTAGCAGGGGAGACCCAGTACTTC

v_gene: TRBV18
j_gene: TRBJ2-7
d_gene: TRBD2
abundance: once
CDR3aa: CASSSLPGLAGEAYEQYF
CDR3nt: TGTGCCAGCTCATCACTACCGGGACTAGCGGGAGAGGCCTACGAGCAGTACTTC

v_gene: TRBV29-1
j_gene: TRBJ1-1
d_gene: NA
abundance: NA
CDR3aa: CSVLGNTEAFF
CDR3nt: TGCAGCGTTCTGGGGAACACTGAAGCTTTCTTT

v_gene: TRBV7-2
j_gene: TRBJ2-5
d_gene: NA
abundance: NA
CDR3aa: CASSPRRGSGETQYF
CDR3nt: TGTGCCAGCAGCCCTAGGCGGGGATCAGGGGAGACCCAGTACTTC

v_gene: TRBV5-4
j_gene: TRBJ2-6
d_gene: NA
abundance: NA
CDR3aa: CASSSQISGANVLTF
CDR3nt: TGTGCCAGCAGCTCACAGATCTCTGGGGCCAACGTCCTGACTTTC

v_gene: TRBV30
j_gene: TRBJ2-3
d_gene: TRBD2
abundance: NA
CDR3aa: CARSGGEDTQYF
CDR3nt: TGTGCCCGGAGCGGGGGGGAAGATACGCAGTATTTT

v_gene: TRBV6-1
j_gene: TRBJ1-1
d_gene: NA
abundance: NA
CDR3aa: CASSTHDRDTTGAFF
CDR3nt: TGTGCCAGCAGTACCCACGACCGGGACACAACTGGAGCTTTCTTT

v_gene: TRBV6-5
j_gene: TRBJ2-1
d_gene: NA
abundance: NA
CDR3aa: CASSYVTGVRAHEQFF
CDR3nt: TGTGCCAGCAGTTACGTTACCGGAGTCCGAGCCCATGAGCAGTTCTTC

v_gene: TRBV10-1
j_gene: TRBJ1-5
d_gene: NA
abundance: NA
CDR3aa: CASRVAGRCVIAQHF
CDR3nt: TGCGCCAGCAGGGTGGCAGGACGGTGCGTAATCGCCCAGCATTTT

v_gene: TRBV29-1
j_gene: TRBJ1-2
d_gene: NA
abundance: NA
CDR3aa: CSVDRGLNYGYTF
CDR3nt: TGCAGCGTTGATCGGGGCCTTAACTATGGCTACACCTTC

v_gene: TRBV12-5
j_gene: TRBJ2-5
d_gene: NA
abundance: once
CDR3aa: CASGLGGPGRETQYF
CDR3nt: TGTGCTAGTGGTTTGGGAGGTCCAGGGCGGGAGACCCAGTACTTC

v_gene: TRBV19
j_gene: TRBJ1-5
d_gene: NA
abundance: NA
CDR3aa: CASSMGEYSNQPQHF
CDR3nt: TGTGCCAGTAGTATGGGGGAATATAGCAATCAGCCCCAGCATTTT

v_gene: TRBV10-1
j_gene: TRBJ1-2
d_gene: TRBD1
abundance: NA
CDR3aa: CASSQGGEGSNYGYTF
CDR3nt: TGCGCCAGCAGCCAAGGGGGCGAGGGATCCAACTATGGCTACACCTTC

v_gene: TRBV4-1
j_gene: TRBJ2-3
d_gene: TRBD2
abundance: NA
CDR3aa: CASSAQAGLTTDTQYF
CDR3nt: TGCGCCAGCAGCGCCCAAGCGGGACTTACCACAGATACGCAGTATTTT

v_gene: TRBV30
j_gene: TRBJ1-5
d_gene: NA
abundance: once
CDR3aa: CAWKQGNQPQHF
CDR3nt: TGTGCCTGGAAACAGGGCAATCAGCCCCAGCATTTT

v_gene: TRBV27
j_gene: TRBJ2-3
d_gene: TRBD1
abundance: NA
CDR3aa: CASSASGTGGFDTQYF
CDR3nt: TGTGCCAGCAGTGCCTCCGGGACAGGGGGCTTCGATACGCAGTATTTT

v_gene: TRBV11-2
j_gene: TRBJ2-3
d_gene: TRBD2
abundance: NA
CDR3aa: CASSSISGGTDTQYF
CDR3nt: TGTGCCAGCAGCTCGATAAGCGGGGGTACAGATACGCAGTATTTT

v_gene: TRBV18
j_gene: TRBJ2-7
d_gene: TRBD1
abundance: NA
CDR3aa: CASSPGTGVEQYF
CDR3nt: TGTGCCAGCTCACCAGGGACAGGGGTCGAGCAGTACTTC

v_gene: TRBV30
j_gene: TRBJ2-7
d_gene: NA
abundance: NA
CDR3aa: CAWSPNYEQYF
CDR3nt: TGTGCCTGGAGCCCGAACTACGAGCAGTACTTC

v_gene: TRBV18
j_gene: TRBJ1-1
d_gene: TRBD1
abundance: once
CDR3aa: CASSYQGGNTEAFF
CDR3nt: TGTGCCAGCAGTTACCAGGGGGGGAACACTGAAGCTTTCTTT

v_gene: TRBV5-1
j_gene: TRBJ2-3
d_gene: TRBD1
abundance: NA
CDR3aa: CASSARDRNTDTQYF
CDR3nt: TGCGCCAGCAGCGCCCGGGACAGAAACACAGATACGCAGTATTTT

v_gene: TRBV5-8
j_gene: TRBJ2-7
d_gene: TRBD1
abundance: NA
CDR3aa: CASSLGTGNYEQYF
CDR3nt: TGTGCCAGCAGCTTGGGGACAGGGAATTACGAGCAGTACTTC

v_gene: TRBV5-1
j_gene: TRBJ2-3
d_gene: NA
abundance: NA
CDR3aa: CASAQGGDTQYF
CDR3nt: TGCGCCAGCGCACAGGGTGGAGATACGCAGTATTTT

v_gene: TRBV30
j_gene: TRBJ2-3
d_gene: TRBD2
abundance: NA
CDR3aa: CAWSFGRTDTQYF
CDR3nt: TGTGCCTGGAGTTTCGGGAGGACAGATACGCAGTATTTT

v_gene: TRBV5-1
j_gene: TRBJ2-5
d_gene: NA
abundance: NA
CDR3aa: CASSLRPAAAQETQYF
CDR3nt: TGCGCCAGCAGCTTGAGGCCGGCAGCAGCCCAAGAGACCCAGTACTTC

v_gene: TRBV18
j_gene: TRBJ2-1
d_gene: TRBD2
abundance: NA
CDR3aa: CASSPPMLAGVGEQFF
CDR3nt: TGTGCCAGCTCACCACCGATGCTAGCGGGGGTTGGTGAGCAGTTCTTC

v_gene: TRBV20-1
j_gene: TRBJ1-2
d_gene: NA
abundance: NA
CDR3aa: CSIGGNGYTF
CDR3nt: TGCAGTATTGGGGGCAATGGCTACACCTTC

v_gene: TRBV10-3
j_gene: TRBJ2-7
d_gene: TRBD1
abundance: once
CDR3aa: CAISVGGQGTTYEQYF
CDR3nt: TGTGCCATCAGTGTGGGGGGACAGGGAACCACCTACGAGCAGTACTTC

v_gene: TRBV4-3
j_gene: TRBJ1-6
d_gene: TRBD1
abundance: NA
CDR3aa: CASSQAWYPDRVESYNSPLHF
CDR3nt: TGCGCCAGCAGCCAAGCTTGGTACCCGGACAGGGTAGAGTCCTATAATTCACCCCTCCACTTT

v_gene: TRBV28
j_gene: TRBJ1-3
d_gene: TRBD1
abundance: NA
CDR3aa: CASSSGQAQSGNTIYF
CDR3nt: TGTGCCAGCAGTTCGGGACAGGCCCAATCTGGAAACACCATATATTTT

v_gene: TRBV6-5
j_gene: TRBJ2-7
d_gene: NA
abundance: NA
CDR3aa: CASSYLTQGRGEQYF
CDR3nt: TGTGCCAGCAGTTACTTGACACAGGGAAGAGGCGAGCAGTACTTC

v_gene: TRBV2
j_gene: TRBJ1-2
d_gene: NA
abundance: NA
CDR3aa: CASTEGNYGYTF
CDR3nt: TGTGCCAGCACTGAGGGGAACTATGGCTACACCTTC

v_gene: TRBV10-3
j_gene: TRBJ2-7
d_gene: NA
abundance: NA
CDR3aa: CATYGEDSYEQYF
CDR3nt: TGTGCCACCTACGGCGAAGATTCCTACGAGCAGTACTTC

v_gene: TRBV28
j_gene: TRBJ1-1
d_gene: NA
abundance: NA
CDR3aa: CASSTQGGPAFF
CDR3nt: TGTGCCAGCAGTACGCAGGGCGGGCCGGCTTTCTTT

v_gene: TRBV10-1
j_gene: TRBJ2-3
d_gene: NA
abundance: NA
CDR3aa: CASSEAGTDTQYF
CDR3nt: TGCGCCAGCAGTGAGGCCGGCACAGATACGCAGTATTTT

v_gene: TRBV29-1
j_gene: TRBJ2-7
d_gene: NA
abundance: NA
CDR3aa: CSVAGLYEQYF
CDR3nt: TGCAGCGTTGCAGGGTTATACGAGCAGTACTTC

v_gene: TRBV7-9
j_gene: TRBJ1-2
d_gene: TRBD1
abundance: NA
CDR3aa: CASSAGQGTYGYTF
CDR3nt: TGTGCCAGCAGCGCCGGACAGGGGACCTATGGCTACACCTTC

v_gene: TRBV30
j_gene: TRBJ1-5
d_gene: NA
abundance: NA
CDR3aa: CAWSEDPNQPQHF
CDR3nt: TGTGCCTGGAGTGAGGATCCTAATCAGCCCCAGCATTTT

v_gene: TRBV29-1
j_gene: TRBJ2-4
d_gene: NA
abundance: NA
CDR3aa: CSVESVLSKNIQYF
CDR3nt: TGCAGCGTTGAATCCGTGCTGTCCAAAAACATTCAGTACTTC

v_gene: TRBV7-3
j_gene: TRBJ2-7
d_gene: NA
abundance: NA
CDR3aa: CASSLSSGSSYEQYF
CDR3nt: TGTGCCAGCAGCTTAAGCAGCGGAAGCTCCTACGAGCAGTACTTC

v_gene: TRBV19
j_gene: TRBJ1-3
d_gene: NA
abundance: NA
CDR3aa: CASTPRSSGNTIYF
CDR3nt: TGTGCCAGTACACCACGGAGCTCTGGAAACACCATATATTTT

v_gene: TRBV10-3
j_gene: TRBJ2-5
d_gene: NA
abundance: NA
CDR3aa: CAISESSGEVKETQYF
CDR3nt: TGTGCCATCAGTGAGTCGAGTGGGGAGGTGAAAGAGACCCAGTACTTC

v_gene: TRBV14
j_gene: TRBJ1-2
d_gene: NA
abundance: once
CDR3aa: CASSPRQADGYTF
CDR3nt: TGTGCCAGCAGCCCTAGGCAGGCGGATGGCTACACCTTC